The present entry profiles one TCR beta chain with its context. The antigen remains undetermined. This specimen comes from a study of cytomegalovirus exposure and HLA in healthy donors. Both 60 Vbeta primers and 13 Jbeta primers went into the PCR. In the authors' workflow: In a later analysis, tens of millions of unique TCR beta chains included roughly 11 million shared by two or more donors. Measured with immunoSEQ multiplex PCR; TCRdb has only the in-frame clones, and not every one. V, J and clone size are taken as reported in that table, and D and trimming were inferred from the DNA itself. The sample contains under 200,000 clones, around 68% of which appear only once. Study-wide results and caveats: With DRB1 most and HLA-C fewest, TCR association rates differed between HLA loci in a later analysis.

Germline V gene lookup returns CDR1 MNHNY and CDR2 SVGAGI (reference sequence). This CDR3 comprises 14 residues. Trimming cost V 6 bases and J 5 bases, with 13 bases left between them. The sequence came from a man aged 35-49 years in good health and CMV-seronegative. J is TRBJ1-4 and V is TRBV6-6; tentative D call: TRBD1 (5 bases). Source material: PBMCs. DNA for the CDR3: TGTGCCAGCAGCCCTAGGGGCCCGAATGAAAAACTGTTTTTT. This codes for CASSPRGPNEKLFF.